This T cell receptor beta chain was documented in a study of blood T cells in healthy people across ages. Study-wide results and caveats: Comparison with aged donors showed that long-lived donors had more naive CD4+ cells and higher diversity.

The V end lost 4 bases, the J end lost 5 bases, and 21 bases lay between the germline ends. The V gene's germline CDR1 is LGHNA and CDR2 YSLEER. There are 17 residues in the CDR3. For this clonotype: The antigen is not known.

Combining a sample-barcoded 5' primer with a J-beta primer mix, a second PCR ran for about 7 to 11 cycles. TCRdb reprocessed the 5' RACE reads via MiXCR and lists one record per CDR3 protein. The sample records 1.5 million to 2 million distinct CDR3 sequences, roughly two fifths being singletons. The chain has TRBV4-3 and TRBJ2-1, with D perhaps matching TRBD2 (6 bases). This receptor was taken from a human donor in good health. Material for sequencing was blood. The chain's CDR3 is CASSRVLADFEDNEQFF. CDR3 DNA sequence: TGCGCCAGCAGCCGAGTCTTAGCGGATTTCGAAGACAATGAGCAGTTCTTC.